This passage covers 15 T cell receptor beta chains from one sample sequenced in a study of T cells in Graves' hyperthyroidism and ophthalmopathy. TCR beta CDR3 sequences were amplified from RNA transcripts. TCR CDR3 regions were first amplified by RT-PCR with HTBI primers. TCRdb reanalysed the multiplex PCR reads using MiXCR and keeps one entry per CDR3 protein. The table records about 600,000 distinct CDR3 sequences, about 16% of them present only once. The specimen was blood. Every receptor here comes from a woman between 40 and 55 years old with Graves' ophthalmopathy.

In nucleotides, the CDR3 is TGTGCCAGCAGCGAAAAACTCACAGGCACAGATACGCAGTATTTT. This translates into CASSEKLTGTDTQYF. The V call is TRBV7-2, the J call TRBJ2-3; D uncertain. Germline V lookup: CDR1 SGHTA, CDR2 FQGNSA. The CDR3 spans 15 residues. V was clipped by 5 bases and J by 1 base, with 13 bases between them. The full variable domain, completed using reference TRBV7-2 and TRBJ2-3, is GAGVSQSPSNKVTEKGKDVELRCDPISGHTALYWYRQSLGQGLEFLIYFQGNSAPDKSGLPSDRFSAERTGGSVSTLTIQRTQQEDSAVYLCASSEKLTGTDTQYFGPGTRLTVL.

This clonotype was observed at least ten times. This rearrangement joins TRBV12-3 or TRBV12-4 to TRBJ1-5; D not resolved. This CDR3 has 15 amino acids. V was clipped by 3 bases and J by 2 bases, with 11 bases between them. CDR3 nucleotide sequence: TGTGCCAGCAGTTTCGGCCTGGTGGGCAATCAGCCCCAGCATTTT. It specifies CASSFGLVGNQPQHF.

This clonotype was seen ten or more times. The chain carries TRBV6-1 and TRBJ2-5; no clear D. The V gene's germline CDR1 is MNHNS and CDR2 SASEGT. The CDR3 loop spans 15 amino acids. V lost 6 bases and J 2 bases, leaving 16 bases between the germline ends. This CDR3 reads CASRGGRRLQETQYF. DNA for the CDR3: TGTGCCAGCAGAGGCGGACGGAGATTGCAAGAGACCCAGTACTTC.

This clonotype was seen ten or more times. The rearrangement links TRBV5-1 to TRBJ1-1, with 8 bases identical to TRBD1. The CDR3 runs to 14 residues. Germline CDR1 reads SGHRS; CDR2 reads YFSETQ. V was pared by 6 bases and J by 1 base, with 5 bases of the junction left unmatched. The CDR3 region is CASTPDRANTEAFF. The CDR3, as DNA: TGCGCCAGCACCCCGGACAGGGCGAACACTGAAGCTTTCTTT.

J is TRBJ2-1 and V is TRBV20-1; no definite D call. The CDR3 consists of 11 residues. Germline loops: CDR1 DFQATT, CDR2 SNEGSKA (reference sequence). Trimming pared 4 bases from V and 5 bases from J, leaving 6 bases between. The CDR3 bases are TGCAGTGCTACCCCACACAATGAGCAGTTCTTC. Its translation: CSATPHNEQFF.

The table lists this clonotype with a few counts. This rearrangement joins TRBV28 to TRBJ1-4; possible D gene TRBD1, 6 bases. The CDR3 has 15 residues. Between the trimmed V and J ends, which lost 6 bases and 7 bases, there was a span of 18 bases. From germline, CDR1 is MDHEN and CDR2 SYDVKM. CDR3 loop: CASSYWDNSGEKLFF. CDR3 nucleotide sequence: TGTGCCAGCAGCTATTGGGACAATTCCGGTGAAAAACTGTTTTTT.

This clonotype has ten or more counts. This chain links TRBV2 with TRBJ2-5; D possibly matches TRBD1 or TRBD2 (5 bases each). V was clipped by 10 bases and J by 2 bases, with 20 bases between them. The V gene's germline CDR1 is SNHLY and CDR2 FYNNEI. This CDR3 has 15 amino acids. The CDR3 reads CATSGRSTRQETQYF. The CDR3 DNA reads TGTGCCACCTCGGGACGTAGCACGCGTCAAGAGACCCAGTACTTC.

The chain couples TRBV29-1 to TRBJ2-7; D may be TRBD2 (5 bases). This CDR3 contains 11 residues. V lost 8 bases to trimming and J lost 7 bases, with 15 bases between them. Germline V gives CDR1 SQVTM, CDR2 ANQGSEA. The CDR3 spells CSTRTGKEQYF. CDR3 bases: TGCAGCACCCGGACGGGGAAAGAGCAGTACTTC.

The sample holds a few counts of this clonotype. A much larger clone differs by one base, so this may be a read error. V is TRBV20-1 and J is TRBJ1-1; D unclear. Germline values: CDR1 DFQATT, CDR2 SNEGSKA (reference sequence). The CDR3 is 12 amino acids. V dropped 8 bases and J dropped 1 base, with 11 bases sitting between them. CDR3 sequence reads: CSTTDENTEAFF. In nucleotides, the CDR3 is TGCAGTACTACGGATGAGAACACTGAAGCTTTCTTT.

This clonotype occurred many times. The genes are TRBV13 and TRBJ2-1; D is ambiguous. V lost 4 bases, J lost 12 bases, and 19 bases lay in between. CDR1 is PRHDT and CDR2 is FYEKMQ in the germline V gene (reference sequence). This CDR3 comprises 14 residues. The CDR3 nucleotides are TGTGCCAGCAGCTCACCCCGCGCCAGTTTGGGGCAGTTCTTC. It is translated as CASSSPRASLGQFF.

This clonotype was seen ten or more times. The rearrangement links TRBV11-2 to TRBJ1-2; D is uncertain. Germline assignment: CDR1 SGHAT and CDR2 FQNNGV. The CDR3 spans 15 residues. Trimming shortened V by 1 base and J by 4 bases, and 13 bases separated the two germline ends. The CDR3 protein is CASSLVQPRSYGYTF. The CDR3 coding sequence is TGTGCCAGCAGCTTAGTGCAGCCGCGTAGCTATGGCTACACCTTC.

This clonotype was counted at least ten times. The CDR3 region has the DNA TGTGCCAGCAGTGATTCAGCCGTGGGCAAAAACATTCAGTACTTC. This codes for CASSDSAVGKNIQYF. This rearrangement joins TRBV6-1 to TRBJ2-4; D gene unclear. Germline V gene lookup returns CDR1 MNHNS and CDR2 SASEGT. This CDR3 has 15 residues. The V end was cut by 3 bases, the J end by 3 bases, with 12 bases between.

The J gene is TRBJ2-5, the V gene TRBV3-1; TRBD1 aligns across 8 bases. The CDR3 has 16 amino acids. Looked up from germline, CDR1 is LGHDT and CDR2 is YNNKEL (reference sequence). The V segment lost 4 bases and the J segment 5 bases; nucleotides outside the gene matches: 12. The CDR3: CASSPLGQGIFETQYF. The CDR3 region has the DNA TGTGCCAGCAGCCCTCTAGGACAGGGAATTTTCGAGACCCAGTACTTC.

The table lists this clonotype with many counts. CDR3 sequence reads: CAIRQVGVNTEAFF. The CDR3 coding sequence is TGTGCCATCAGGCAGGTAGGGGTGAACACTGAAGCTTTCTTT. The V call is TRBV10-3, the J call TRBJ1-1; D perhaps matches TRBD1 (5 bases). The CDR3 has 14 amino acids. Germline V gene data show CDR1 as ENHRY and CDR2 as SYGVKD. Trimming cost V 6 bases and J 0 bases, with 11 bases left between them.

This chain joins TRBV18 and TRBJ1-2; TRBD1 might be the D (6 bases). Deletions cut 2 bases from V and 6 bases from J, with 16 bases between. The CDR3 contains 15 residues. CDR1 is KGHSH, CDR2 LQKENI, per germline. The CDR3 DNA sequence: TGTGCCAGCTCACCAGCAGCAGGGGCCGGCCATGGCTACACCTTC. Translation gives CASSPAAGAGHGYTF.